The T cell receptor (beta chain) under discussion was sequenced for a study of shared T cell receptors in the human thymus. The data were produced by immunoSEQ multiplex PCR, yet TCRdb's version contains in-frame clones alone and is incomplete. The table includes 600,000 to 900,000 clones, 80% to 90% detected once. Germline V lookup: CDR1 SNHLY, CDR2 FYNNEI. J lost 3 bases, V lost 6 bases, and 10 bases had no gene match. The CDR3 totals 16 residues. This same sample was also part of a study on human thymus T cells.

Sequenced: thymocytes. The TCR comes from a girl under two years old with a congenital heart defect. The chain uses TRBV2 and TRBJ2-5; 10 positions agree with TRBD2. CDR3 nucleotides: TGTGCCAGCAGGGGGAACCCTAGCGGGGGAAAAGAGACCCAGTACTTC. Translation gives CASRGNPSGGKETQYF.